A single sample is the source of the 26 T cell receptor beta chains below, sequenced in a study of cytomegalovirus exposure and HLA in healthy donors. This PCR relied on a set of 60 Vbeta primers and 13 Jbeta primers. Using immunoSEQ multiplex PCR, the repertoire was profiled, and TCRdb retains in-frame clones only, with some absent. The sample lists roughly 150,000 clones; 82% were seen once. Sequenced: PBMCs. The receptor set was obtained from a woman aged 45-65 years in good health and CMV-seropositive.

This chain links TRBV18 with TRBJ1-1; 9 positions match TRBD1. V lost 2 bases, J lost 2 bases, and 3 bases stayed unmatched. The length of the CDR3 is 15 residues. Germline CDR1 reads KGHSH; CDR2 reads LQKENI. CDR3 amino acids: CASSPGQGLNTEAFF. CDR3 bases: TGTGCCAGCTCACCAGGACAGGGGTTAAACACTGAAGCTTTCTTT.

The chain uses TRBV4-3 and TRBJ1-2, with a tentative D call TRBD1 (6 bases). The germline V and J ends were trimmed by 0 bases and 2 bases, with 10 bases remaining between them. Germline V gene sequence: CDR1 LGHNA, CDR2 YSLEER. This CDR3 has 15 residues. In DNA form, the CDR3 reads TGCGCCAGCAGCCAAGAGTACAGGGTAAACTATGGCTACACCTTC. Translated: CASSQEYRVNYGYTF.

This chain links TRBV18 with TRBJ1-5, with D unresolved. Trimming left V 3 bases short and J 6 bases short, with 18 bases between. Germline V CDR1 and CDR2: KGHSH, LQKENI. CDR3 length: 16 amino acids. The CDR3 protein is CASSPGVGSIGQPQHF. The DNA of the CDR3 is TGTGCCAGCTCACCCGGAGTAGGGAGCATCGGTCAGCCCCAGCATTTT.

The J gene is TRBJ2-7, the V gene TRBV7-8; maybe TRBD1 (5 bases). V gave up 5 bases and J gave up 3 bases, with 11 bases separating them. The germline gives CDR1 SGHVS, CDR2 FQNEAQ. This CDR3 is 13 amino acids long. Here the CDR3 reads CASSPGQHYEQYF. The CDR3 bases are TGTGCCAGCAGCCCTGGACAACACTACGAGCAGTACTTC.

V is TRBV7-3 and J is TRBJ2-7; 8 nucleotides align to TRBD2. CDR3 length: 14 amino acids. Trimming took 3 bases from V and 6 from J; bases not matched to a gene: 7. The germline V gene has CDR1 SGHTA and CDR2 FQGTGA. CDR3 sequence (DNA): TGTGCCAGCAGCTTCGGGGGGGCGCAACGCGAGCAGTACTTC. Encoded protein: CASSFGGAQREQYF.

This clone has just one count. The rearrangement uses TRBV4-1 and TRBJ2-3; 11 bases map to TRBD2. The germline V gene encodes CDR1 MGHRA and CDR2 YSYEKL. V lost 1 base, J lost 2 bases, and 14 bases stayed unmatched. This CDR3 contains 20 residues. The CDR3 reads CASSQALILAGAKNTDTQYF. The DNA of the CDR3 is TGCGCCAGCAGCCAAGCCCTAATACTAGCGGGGGCCAAAAACACAGATACGCAGTATTTT.

This clone has only one observation. The rearrangement uses TRBV19 and TRBJ1-5; 8 bases are shared with TRBD1. Looked up from germline, CDR1 is LNHDA and CDR2 is SQIVND (reference sequence). The V gene end was trimmed by 6 bases and the J gene end by 2 bases; junction bases not matched to a gene: 12. The CDR3 contains 17 residues. This CDR3 is CASRGQGALPGNQPQHF. CDR3 coding DNA: TGTGCCAGTAGAGGGCAGGGGGCCCTGCCTGGCAATCAGCCCCAGCATTTT.

This rearrangement joins TRBV6-1 to TRBJ2-1; D is unclear. Germline-derived CDR1 and CDR2 are MNHNS and SASEGT. V was cut by 7 bases and J by 0 bases, with 7 bases left in between. The CDR3 sequence is 13 residues long. The chain's CDR3 is CASTDNSYNEQFF. The CDR3 DNA sequence: TGTGCCAGCACCGACAACTCCTACAATGAGCAGTTCTTC.

The chain couples TRBV5-4 to TRBJ2-7, with TRBD1 matching over 10 bases. This CDR3 has 14 residues. Germline trimming cut 0 bases from V and 8 bases from J; bases unmatched to any gene: 5. Germline V gene data show CDR1 as SGHNT and CDR2 as YYREEE (reference sequence). The CDR3 sequence: CASSLGTGQGKQYF. The CDR3 DNA reads TGTGCCAGCAGCTTGGGGACGGGACAGGGGAAGCAGTACTTC. Full variable domain (missing parts from reference TRBV5-4 and TRBJ2-7): ETGVTQSPTHLIKTRGQQVTLRCSSQSGHNTVSWYQQALGQGPQFIFQYYREEENGRGNFPPRFSGLQFPNYSSELNVNALELDDSALYLCASSLGTGQGKQYFGPGTRLTVT.

This chain joins TRBV19 and TRBJ2-7, with TRBD2 matching 7 bases. CDR3 size: 15 residues. Looked up from germline, CDR1 is LNHDA and CDR2 is SQIVND (reference sequence). V was clipped by 1 base and J by 0 bases; unmatched bases: 3. CDR3 residues: CASSIASGTSYEQYF. As DNA, the CDR3 is TGTGCCAGTAGTATAGCCAGCGGGACCTCCTACGAGCAGTACTTC.

The chain is built from TRBV19 and TRBJ1-6; no clear D. Trimming pared 5 bases from V and 7 bases from J, leaving 9 bases between. The CDR3 loop spans 13 amino acids. Germline loops: CDR1 LNHDA, CDR2 SQIVND (reference sequence). In nucleotides, the CDR3 is TGTGCCAGTAGTGAGGCCAGCAATTCACCCCTCCACTTT. It encodes CASSEASNSPLHF.

V usage is TRBV7-2 and J usage is TRBJ2-1, with a weak D call TRBD1 (5 bases). Germline V CDR1 and CDR2: SGHTA, FQGNSA. The length of the CDR3 is 16 residues. Trimming removed 4 bases at V and 0 bases at J, with 13 bases between. CDR3 protein: CASSYLGASSYNEQFF. The CDR3 region has the DNA TGTGCCAGCAGCTATCTAGGGGCAAGCTCCTACAATGAGCAGTTCTTC.

The chain combines TRBV9 with TRBJ1-2, with D perhaps matching TRBD1 (6 bases). Germline CDR1 is SGDLS and CDR2 is YYNGEE. CDR3 size: 16 residues. Trimming pared 0 bases from V and 3 bases from J, leaving 15 bases between. The CDR3 reads CASSVEPGERDYGYTF. The CDR3, as DNA: TGTGCCAGCAGCGTAGAGCCAGGGGAAAGAGACTATGGCTACACCTTC.

This clone was recorded once. The chain couples TRBV6-1 to TRBJ1-1, with D maybe TRBD1 (5 bases). Deletions cut 3 bases from V and 6 bases from J, with 17 bases between. Per the germline V gene, CDR1 is MNHNS and CDR2 is SASEGT. The CDR3 runs to 15 residues. CDR3 DNA sequence: TGTGCCAGCAGTGACGGGAATGGGGGGTCCGCTGAAGCTTTCTTT. This translates into CASSDGNGGSAEAFF.

The CDR3 DNA is TGTGCCAGCAGCCCCACTACTCGGAACACCGGGGAGCTGTTTTTT. As protein: CASSPTTRNTGELFF. The rearrangement uses TRBV11-2 and TRBJ2-2; D gene uncertain. Per germline, CDR1 SGHAT and CDR2 FQNNGV. Trimming removed 5 bases from V and 1 base from J, with 11 bases in between. This CDR3 has 15 residues.

The chain links TRBV18 to TRBJ2-7; maybe TRBD1 (6 bases). V dropped 3 bases and J dropped 0 bases, with 9 bases sitting between them. The CDR3 length is 14 residues. Germline values: CDR1 KGHSH, CDR2 LQKENI. The CDR3 coding sequence is TGTGCCAGCTCACCGGACAGAGGCTCCTACGAGCAGTACTTC. This sequence encodes CASSPDRGSYEQYF. The variable domain in full, completed from reference TRBV18 and TRBJ2-7, reads NAGVMQNPRHLVRRRGQEARLRCSPMKGHSHVYWYRQLPEEGLKFMVYLQKENIIDESGMPKERFSAEFPKEGPSILRIQQVVRGDSAAYFCASSPDRGSYEQYFGPGTRLTVT.

This rearrangement joins TRBV6-5 to TRBJ2-1; TRBD2 matches at 8 bases. The CDR3 is 15 amino acids. J was trimmed by 4 bases and V by 10 bases; bases with no gene match: 12. Germline lookup yields CDR1 MNHEY and CDR2 SVGAGI. CDR3 sequence reads: CAISRGGGPYNEQFF. CDR3 nucleotides: TGTGCCATCAGCCGGGGGGGAGGACCTTACAATGAGCAGTTCTTC.

The chain employs TRBV5-1 and TRBJ1-3; D perhaps matches TRBD1 (5 bases). The CDR3 is 15 residues long. Germline values: CDR1 SGHRS, CDR2 YFSETQ. The V end lost 0 bases, the J end lost 2 bases, and 9 bases lay between the germline ends. CDR3 bases: TGCGCCAGCAGCTTGGGGTCGGGGGCTGGAAACACCATATATTTT. Protein sequence: CASSLGSGAGNTIYF.

This sequence joins TRBV6-1 and TRBJ1-2; D is unclear. V was clipped by 6 bases and J by 8 bases, with 16 bases between them. This CDR3 has 13 residues. CDR1 is MNHNS, CDR2 SASEGT, per germline. This chain's CDR3 is CASRVEWGGGYTF. In nucleotides, the CDR3 is TGTGCCAGCAGGGTGGAATGGGGAGGCGGCTACACCTTC.

V gene TRBV29-1 combines with J gene TRBJ2-4, with D tentatively TRBD1 (6 bases). CDR3 length: 14 residues. V was pared by 6 bases and J by 0 bases, with 12 bases between. The germline gives CDR1 SQVTM, CDR2 ANQGSEA. The CDR3 coding sequence is TGCAGCGTCCGGACAGCCGAAGCCAAAAACATTCAGTACTTC. It translates to CSVRTAEAKNIQYF.

V usage is TRBV7-8 and J usage is TRBJ2-1; 13 nucleotides agree with TRBD2. The CDR3 totals 18 residues. CDR1 is SGHVS and CDR2 is FQNEAQ in the germline V gene. Losses at the gene ends were 5 bases for V and 4 bases for J; bases not matched to a gene: 11. The CDR3 DNA sequence: TGTGCCAGCAGCCAGTCGGGACTAGCGGGGCGTTGGTACAATGAGCAGTTCTTC. Its translation is CASSQSGLAGRWYNEQFF.

The genes are TRBV4-2 and TRBJ2-3, with 12 bases lining up with TRBD2. Trimming took 1 base from V and 2 from J; bases not matched to a gene: 1. The length of the CDR3 is 16 residues. Looked up from germline, CDR1 is LGHNA and CDR2 is YNFKEQ. CDR3 nucleotides: TGTGCCAGCAGCCAAGCTAGCGGGGGGGCCACAGATACGCAGTATTTT. Amino acids: CASSQASGGATDTQYF.

CDR3 coding DNA: TGTGCCAGCAGTTCCCGACAGGGACAAGAGACCCAGTACTTC. Its protein product is CASSSRQGQETQYF. The V gene is TRBV28, the J gene TRBJ2-5; 7 bases fit TRBD1. This CDR3 comprises 14 residues. Germline CDR1 is MDHEN and CDR2 is SYDVKM. The V and J ends lost 4 bases and 2 bases, in that order; junction bases with no gene match: 4.

V is TRBV29-1 and J is TRBJ2-7, with 14 bases matching TRBD2. Germline assignment: CDR1 SQVTM and CDR2 ANQGSEA. After removal of 1 base from V and 2 bases from J, the junction contained 10 bases not matched to a gene. The CDR3 consists of 18 residues. CDR3 amino acids: CSVEGGLAGAGGAYEQYF. In nucleotides, the CDR3 is TGCAGCGTTGAAGGGGGACTAGCGGGGGCCGGGGGGGCCTACGAGCAGTACTTC.

The V call is TRBV29-1, the J call TRBJ1-2; 7 bases line up with TRBD1. This CDR3 contains 11 residues. In germline, CDR1 is SQVTM, CDR2 ANQGSEA. J gave up 8 bases and V 7 bases, and 7 bases lay outside the gene matches. In DNA, the CDR3 is TGCAGCGCACTCGGACAGGAGGGCTACACCTTC. This translates into CSALGQEGYTF.

V gene TRBV5-6 combines with J gene TRBJ1-4; unclear D gene. Germline values: CDR1 SGHDT, CDR2 YYEEEE. This CDR3 comprises 14 residues. V lost 4 bases and J lost 0, with 7 bases in between. The chain's CDR3 is CASSLPATNEKLFF. In nucleotides, the CDR3 is TGTGCCAGCAGCCTACCCGCAACTAATGAAAAACTGTTTTTT.